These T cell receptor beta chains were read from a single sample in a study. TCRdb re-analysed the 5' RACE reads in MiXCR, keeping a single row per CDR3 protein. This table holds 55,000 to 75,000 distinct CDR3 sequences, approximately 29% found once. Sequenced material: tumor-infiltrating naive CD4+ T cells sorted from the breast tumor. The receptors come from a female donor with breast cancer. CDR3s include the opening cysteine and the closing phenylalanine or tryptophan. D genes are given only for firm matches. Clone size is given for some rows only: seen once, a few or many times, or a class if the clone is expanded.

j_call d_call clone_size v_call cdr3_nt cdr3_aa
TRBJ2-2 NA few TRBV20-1 TGCAGTGCTAGATTTCCCGTGAACACCGGGGAGCTGTTTTTT CSARFPVNTGELFF
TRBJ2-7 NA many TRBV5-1 TGCGCCAGCAGCTTGGTAGGGGAGGCCTACGAGCAGTACTTC CASSLVGEAYEQYF
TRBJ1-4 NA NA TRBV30 TGTGCCTGGAGTCGGCGGGGGTCTAATGAAAAACTGTTTTTT CAWSRRGSNEKLFF
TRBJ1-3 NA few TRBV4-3 TGCGCCAGCAGCCAAGGATTAGGACCGCCTGGAAACACCATATATTTT CASSQGLGPPGNTIYF
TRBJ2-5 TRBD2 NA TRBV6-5 TGTGCCACCCAGCGGGGGGGCTTCCAGACCCAGTACTTC CATQRGGFQTQYF
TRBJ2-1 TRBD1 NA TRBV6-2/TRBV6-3 TGTGCCAGCAGCCCAGGGGGACAGGGGAGGAATGAGCAGTTCTTC CASSPGGQGRNEQFF
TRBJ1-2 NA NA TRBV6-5 TGTGCCAGCAGTAGTCGGGGAATAAGTGGCTACACCTTC CASSSRGISGYTF
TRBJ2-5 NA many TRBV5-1 TGCGCCAGCAGCTTTGCTAGCTTTCGTGAGACCCAGTACTTC CASSFASFRETQYF
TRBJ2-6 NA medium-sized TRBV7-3 TGTGCCAGCAGCGCAACAGCCTCTGGGGCCAACGTCCTGACTTTC CASSATASGANVLTF
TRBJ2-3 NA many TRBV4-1 TGCGCCAGCAGCCAAGATAGGTCAGGGGCGCAAGATACGCAGTATTTT CASSQDRSGAQDTQYF
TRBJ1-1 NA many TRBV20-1 TGCAGTGCTAGAGGTTCTACTGAAGCTTTCTTT CSARGSTEAFF
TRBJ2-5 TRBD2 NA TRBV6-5 TGTGCCAGCAGTTCCACAGCGGGAGTGTTTGAGACCCAGTACTTC CASSSTAGVFETQYF
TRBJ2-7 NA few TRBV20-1 TGCAGTGCTAGAGGCGGACAGGGAAAAGAGAGCGGGGCCCCCTACGAGCAGTACTTC CSARGGQGKESGAPYEQYF
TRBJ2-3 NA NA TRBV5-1 TGCGCCAGCGGCTTGGGAATCAGTCCCTCCGCAGATAAGCAGTATTTT CASGLGISPSADKQYF
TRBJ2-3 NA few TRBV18 TGTGCCAGCTCACCAGCGAGCACAGATACGCAGTATTTT CASSPASTDTQYF
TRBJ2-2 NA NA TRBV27 TGTGCCAGCAGTTTAACGGGCGGTGCGCCCGGGGAGCTGTTTTTT CASSLTGGAPGELFF
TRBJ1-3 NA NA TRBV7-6 TGTGCCAGCAGCTTACAATCCCTTGGGACCGTGGGAAACACCATATATTTT CASSLQSLGTVGNTIYF
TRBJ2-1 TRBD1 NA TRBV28 TGTGCCAGCAGTGGGACAGGGGGCGCGTCCCACAATGAGCAGTTCTTC CASSGTGGASHNEQFF
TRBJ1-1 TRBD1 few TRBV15 TGTGCCACCAGCAGGGGACAGGGGAACACTGAAGCTTTCTTT CATSRGQGNTEAFF
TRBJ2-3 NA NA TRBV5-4 TGTGCCAGCACCATTGGCGGGCGAACTAGCACAGATACGCAGTATTTT CASTIGGRTSTDTQYF
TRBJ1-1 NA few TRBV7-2 TGTGCCAGCAGCAAGGGGGGGAACACTGAAGCTTTCTTT CASSKGGNTEAFF
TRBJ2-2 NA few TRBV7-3 TGTGCCAGCAGTACCGACCGTCGGGAGCTGTTTTTT CASSTDRRELFF
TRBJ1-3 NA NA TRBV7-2 TGTGCCAGCAGCTTATACCGCGCAAACACCATATATTTT CASSLYRANTIYF
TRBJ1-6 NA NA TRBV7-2 TGTGCCAGCAGCCTACGATATGGGTCACCCCTCCACTTT CASSLRYGSPLHF
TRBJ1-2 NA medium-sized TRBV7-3 TGTGCCAGCAGCTCCCTCGGGGGCGCAAATGGCTACACCTTC CASSSLGGANGYTF
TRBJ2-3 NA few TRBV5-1 TGCGCCAGCAGCTTGCAGGCCGGCACAGATACGCAGTATTTT CASSLQAGTDTQYF
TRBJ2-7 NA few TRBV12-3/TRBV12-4 TGTGCCAGCAGTTTAGCGGACAGCTACGAGCAGTACTTC CASSLADSYEQYF
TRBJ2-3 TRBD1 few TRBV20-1 TGCAGTGCTAGAGCGGTGGACAGGGGGCCAGATACGCAGTATTTT CSARAVDRGPDTQYF
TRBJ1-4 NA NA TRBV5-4 TGTGCCAGCAGCCTAATGGACGGCGGTAATGAAAAACTGTTTTTT CASSLMDGGNEKLFF
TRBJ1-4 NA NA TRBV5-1 TGCGCCAGCAGCCCCGGCCGAGAGGGCTCCTCGGAAAAACTGTTTTTT CASSPGREGSSEKLFF
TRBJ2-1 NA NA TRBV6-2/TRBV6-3 TGTGCCAGCGGACCGGCCGGGACTCCAACGGAGTTCTTC CASGPAGTPTEFF
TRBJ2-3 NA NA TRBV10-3 TGTGCCATCACCCAGGGGGCTAGCGGGAGCACAGATACGCAGTATTTT CAITQGASGSTDTQYF
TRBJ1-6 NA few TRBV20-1 TGCAGTGCTAGATTTCGTCGGCGGGCAGGCGATAATTCACCCCTCCACTTT CSARFRRRAGDNSPLHF
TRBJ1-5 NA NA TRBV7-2 TGTACCAGCAGCAAGCCTCATAGCAATCAGCCCCAGCATTTT CTSSKPHSNQPQHF
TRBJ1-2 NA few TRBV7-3 TGTGCCAGCGGGGACACCAGCTATGGCTACACCTTC CASGDTSYGYTF
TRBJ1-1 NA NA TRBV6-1 TGTGCCAGCCTAGAACAGGCTATTGAAGCTTTCTTT CASLEQAIEAFF
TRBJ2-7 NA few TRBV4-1 TGCGCCAGCAGCCGCACCGTCCAGAGCGAGCAGTACTTC CASSRTVQSEQYF
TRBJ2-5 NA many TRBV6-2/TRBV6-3 TGTGCCAGCAGGGACTTCGATGGGACATACCAAGAGACCCAGTACTTC CASRDFDGTYQETQYF
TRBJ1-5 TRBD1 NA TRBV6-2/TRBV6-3 TGTGCCAGCAGTTTTGGACAGGTTATTAGCAATCAGCCCCAGCATTTT CASSFGQVISNQPQHF
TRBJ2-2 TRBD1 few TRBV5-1 TGCGCCAGCAGCTCAACGACAGGGATTAGCACCGGGGAGCTGTTTTTT CASSSTTGISTGELFF
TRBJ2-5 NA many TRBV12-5 TGTGCTAGTGCCCGGGGGACGGAGACCCAGTACTTC CASARGTETQYF
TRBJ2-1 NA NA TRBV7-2 TGTGCCAGCAGCTTCTCATTTGCTGAGCAGTTCTTC CASSFSFAEQFF
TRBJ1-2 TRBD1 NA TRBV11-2 TGTGCCAGCAGCTTGGGACAGGGAAACTATGGCTACACCTTC CASSLGQGNYGYTF
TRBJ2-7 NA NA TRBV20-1 TGCAGTGCTAGAAGGCTTGGGTGGGATGGCTACGAGCAGTACTTC CSARRLGWDGYEQYF
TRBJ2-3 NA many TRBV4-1 TGCGCCAGCAGCCTACCGGGATTAGGCACAGATACGCAGTATTTT CASSLPGLGTDTQYF